This T cell receptor (beta chain) emerged from a study of cytotoxic CD8 clonotypes in ibrutinib-treated CLL. The wider study: Productive templates per sample averaged roughly 270,000; productive rearrangements, roughly 100,000. The study's findings and limits: Age-matched healthy donor levels were exceeded by baseline clonality, which tracked circulating CD8+ T-cell counts.

Assay: immunoSEQ multiplex PCR; the TCRdb copy retains only in-frame clones and omits some. The sample lists roughly 250,000 clones; 70% were seen once. V shed 4 bases and J shed 0 bases, with 8 bases lying between them. This CDR3 has 14 residues. Germline V lookup: CDR1 KGHSH, CDR2 LQKENI. Of note for this clone: No antigen is known for it.

With cryopreserved PBMCs as the source, roughly 1.8 micrograms of genomic DNA went to TCR beta libraries. Specimen: PBMCs, collected after 24 months of ibrutinib treatment. The TCR sequence derives from a human donor with chronic lymphocytic leukemia. This chain joins TRBV18 and TRBJ2-3, with D maybe TRBD2 (6 bases). CDR3 sequence reads: CASSLADSTDTQYF. The CDR3 DNA reads TGTGCCAGCTCACTAGCGGATAGCACAGATACGCAGTATTTT. The complete variable domain, with remaining parts taken from reference TRBV18 and TRBJ2-3, reads NAGVMQNPRHLVRRRGQEARLRCSPMKGHSHVYWYRQLPEEGLKFMVYLQKENIIDESGMPKERFSAEFPKEGPSILRIQQVVRGDSAAYFCASSLADSTDTQYFGPGTRLTVL.